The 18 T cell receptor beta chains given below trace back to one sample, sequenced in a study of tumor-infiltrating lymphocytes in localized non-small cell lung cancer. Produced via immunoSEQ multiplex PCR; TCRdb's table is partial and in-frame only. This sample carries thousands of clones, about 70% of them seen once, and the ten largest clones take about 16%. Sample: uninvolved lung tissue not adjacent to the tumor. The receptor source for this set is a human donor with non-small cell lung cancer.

CDR3 sequence reads: CASSLGWGPEAFF. CDR3 nucleotides: TGTGCCAGCAGCTTAGGATGGGGGCCCGAAGCTTTCTTT. V is TRBV7-9 and J is TRBJ1-1, with D possibly matching TRBD1 (6 bases). The length of the CDR3 is 13 residues. Trimming stripped 1 base from V and 8 bases from J, with 11 bases between. CDR1 and CDR2 from the germline V gene are SEHNR and FQNEAQ (reference sequence).

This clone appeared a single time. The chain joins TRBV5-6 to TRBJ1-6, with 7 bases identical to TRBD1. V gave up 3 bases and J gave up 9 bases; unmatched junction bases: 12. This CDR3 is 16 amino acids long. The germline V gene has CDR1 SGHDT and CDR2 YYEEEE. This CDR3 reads CASSWAFDRESSPLHF. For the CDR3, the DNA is TGTGCCAGCAGCTGGGCCTTTGACAGGGAAAGTTCACCCCTCCACTTT.

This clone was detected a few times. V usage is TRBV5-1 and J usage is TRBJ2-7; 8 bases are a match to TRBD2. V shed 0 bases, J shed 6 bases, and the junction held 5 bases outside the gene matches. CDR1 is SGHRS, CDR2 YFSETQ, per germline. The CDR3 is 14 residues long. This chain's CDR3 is CASSLAGGAGEQYF. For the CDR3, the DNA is TGCGCCAGCAGCTTGGCCGGGGGGGCTGGCGAGCAGTACTTC.

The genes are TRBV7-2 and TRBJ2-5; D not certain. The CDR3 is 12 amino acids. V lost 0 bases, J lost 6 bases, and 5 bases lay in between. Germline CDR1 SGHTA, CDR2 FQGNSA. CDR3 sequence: CASSLAGKTQYF. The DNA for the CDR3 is TGTGCCAGCAGCTTAGCTGGAAAGACCCAGTACTTC.

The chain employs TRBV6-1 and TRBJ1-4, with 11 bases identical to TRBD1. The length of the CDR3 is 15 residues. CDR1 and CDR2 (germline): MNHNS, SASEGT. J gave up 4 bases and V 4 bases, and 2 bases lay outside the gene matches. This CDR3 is CASSGTGGVNEKLFF. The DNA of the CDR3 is TGTGCCAGCAGTGGGACAGGGGGCGTTAATGAAAAACTGTTTTTT.

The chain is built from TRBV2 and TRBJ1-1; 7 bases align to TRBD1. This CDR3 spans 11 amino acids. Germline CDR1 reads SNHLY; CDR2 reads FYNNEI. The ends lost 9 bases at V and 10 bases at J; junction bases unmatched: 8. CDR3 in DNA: TGTGCCAGTGGGGGGGACAGAAGAGCTTTCTTT. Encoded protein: CASGGDRRAFF.

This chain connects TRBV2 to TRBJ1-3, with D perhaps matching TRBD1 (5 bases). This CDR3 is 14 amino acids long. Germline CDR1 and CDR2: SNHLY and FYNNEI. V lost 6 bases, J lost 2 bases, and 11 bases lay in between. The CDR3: CASRRGSAGNTIYF. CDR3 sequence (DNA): TGTGCCAGCAGAAGGGGATCCGCTGGAAACACCATATATTTT.

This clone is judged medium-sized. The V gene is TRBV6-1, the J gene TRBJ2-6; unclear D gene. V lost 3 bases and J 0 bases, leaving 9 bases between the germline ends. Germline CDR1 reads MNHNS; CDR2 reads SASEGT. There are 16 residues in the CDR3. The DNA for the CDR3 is TGTGCCAGCAGTGACCGACCGGGCTCTGGGGCCAACGTCCTGACTTTC. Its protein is CASSDRPGSGANVLTF.

CDR3 sequence: CASSLSSRQFSDTIYF. The CDR3, as DNA: TGCGCCAGCAGCTTGTCCAGTCGACAATTCTCCGACACCATATATTTT. The chain has TRBV5-1 and TRBJ1-3; no clear D. The V and J ends lost 1 base and 8 bases respectively, with 19 bases between them. The CDR3 is 16 amino acids. The germline V gene encodes CDR1 SGHRS and CDR2 YFSETQ.

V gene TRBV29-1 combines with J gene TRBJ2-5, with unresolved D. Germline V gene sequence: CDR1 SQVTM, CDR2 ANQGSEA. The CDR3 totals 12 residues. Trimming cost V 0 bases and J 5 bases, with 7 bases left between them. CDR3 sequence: CSVEEWSETQYF. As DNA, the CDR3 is TGCAGCGTTGAAGAATGGTCGGAGACCCAGTACTTC.

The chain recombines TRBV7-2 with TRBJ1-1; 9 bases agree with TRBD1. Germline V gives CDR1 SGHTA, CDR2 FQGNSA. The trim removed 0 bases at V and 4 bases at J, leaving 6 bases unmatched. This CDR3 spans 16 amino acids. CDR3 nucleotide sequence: TGTGCCAGCAGCTTAGCGTACAGGGGGCTGGGCACTGAAGCTTTCTTT. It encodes CASSLAYRGLGTEAFF.

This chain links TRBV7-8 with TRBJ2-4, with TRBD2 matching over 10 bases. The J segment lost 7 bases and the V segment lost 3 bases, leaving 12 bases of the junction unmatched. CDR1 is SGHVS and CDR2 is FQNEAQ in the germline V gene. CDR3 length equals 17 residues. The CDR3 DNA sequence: TGTGCCAGCAGCTTCGGTAGAGCGGGGGGGACACAGAACATTCAGTACTTC. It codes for CASSFGRAGGTQNIQYF.

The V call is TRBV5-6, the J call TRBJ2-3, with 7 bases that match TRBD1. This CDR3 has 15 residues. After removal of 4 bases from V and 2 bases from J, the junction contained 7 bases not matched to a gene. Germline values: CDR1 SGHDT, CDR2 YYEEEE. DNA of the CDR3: TGTGCCAGCAGCCTCTGGGGACAGCCCACAGATACGCAGTATTTT. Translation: CASSLWGQPTDTQYF.

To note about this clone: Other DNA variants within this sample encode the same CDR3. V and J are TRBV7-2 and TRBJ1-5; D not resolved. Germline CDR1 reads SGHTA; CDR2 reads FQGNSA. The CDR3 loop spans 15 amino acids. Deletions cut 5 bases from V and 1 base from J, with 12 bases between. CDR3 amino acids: CASSPLRGSNQPQHF. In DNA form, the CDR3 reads TGTGCCAGCAGCCCCTTAAGAGGAAGCAATCAGCCCCAGCATTTT.

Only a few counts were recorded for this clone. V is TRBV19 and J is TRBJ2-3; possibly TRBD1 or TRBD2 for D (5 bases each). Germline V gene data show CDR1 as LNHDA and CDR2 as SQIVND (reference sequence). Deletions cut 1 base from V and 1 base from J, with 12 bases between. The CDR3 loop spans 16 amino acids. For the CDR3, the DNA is TGTGCCAGTAGTATAGTGAGGGGCTTTGGCACAGATACGCAGTATTTT. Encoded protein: CASSIVRGFGTDTQYF.

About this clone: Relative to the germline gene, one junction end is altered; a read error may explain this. The CDR3 DNA reads TGTGCCAGCCGTGAGGGCCAGGGGGCGCGTAACGGGGAGCTGTTTTTT. It encodes CASREGQGARNGELFF. The chain uses TRBV25-1 and TRBJ2-2, with 8 bases lining up with TRBD1. Germline V lookup: CDR1 MGHDK, CDR2 SYGVNS. The CDR3 extends over 16 amino acids.

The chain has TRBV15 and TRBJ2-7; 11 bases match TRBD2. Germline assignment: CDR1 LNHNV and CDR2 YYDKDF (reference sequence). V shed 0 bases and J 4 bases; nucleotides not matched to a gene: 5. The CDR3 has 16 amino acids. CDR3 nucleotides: TGTGCCACCAGCAGAGATCGACTAGCGGGGCGGTACGAGCAGTACTTC. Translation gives CATSRDRLAGRYEQYF.

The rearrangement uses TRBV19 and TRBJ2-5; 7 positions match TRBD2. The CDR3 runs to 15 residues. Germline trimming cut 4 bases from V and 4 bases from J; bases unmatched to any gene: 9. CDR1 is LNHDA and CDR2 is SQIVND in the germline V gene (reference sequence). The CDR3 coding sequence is TGTGCCAGTAGTAGCTTAGGGAGGGGCCGAGAGACCCAGTACTTC. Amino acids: CASSSLGRGRETQYF.